This T cell receptor (beta chain) was captured in a study of blood T cells in healthy people across ages. The study's findings and limits: TCR beta diversity, measured per million T cells, fell in a roughly linear way with age.

PCR was performed a second time for about 6 to 11 cycles using a sample-barcoded 5' primer and a J-beta primer mix. TCRdb fed the 5' RACE reads into MiXCR, producing one record per CDR3 protein. The sample has approximately 1.5 million distinct CDR3 sequences, approximately 39% seen once. Regarding this clonotype: What it binds is unknown.

V trimming: 4 bases; J trimming: 2 bases; junction bases outside the gene matches: 4. The CDR3 covers 15 residues. CDR1 is MNHEY, CDR2 SVGAGI, per germline. This chain connects TRBV6-5 to TRBJ1-5; 8 nucleotides line up with TRBD1. Input material: blood. The receptor comes from a woman aged 18-35 years in good health. CDR3 protein: CASSSDRGRNQPQHF. The CDR3 bases are TGTGCCAGCAGTTCCGACAGGGGACGCAATCAGCCCCAGCATTTT.